This T cell receptor beta chain was captured by sequencing in a study of T cell changes during pregnancy in multiple sclerosis. Generated by immunoSEQ multiplex PCR, the TCRdb table keeps only in-frame clones and is missing some. The sample yields some 110,000 clones, about nine tenths seen once. In germline, CDR1 is MNHEY, CDR2 SVGAGI. The CDR3 has 13 amino acids. The ends were cut back, 5 bases at V and 3 bases at J, with 10 bases in the middle. V and J are TRBV6-5 and TRBJ2-5; weak D call: TRBD1 (5 bases). The specimen was peripheral blood, collected after pregnancy. The TCR originated in a female donor with multiple sclerosis, enrolled in a pregnancy study. The CDR3: CASSQTAKETQYF. CDR3 sequence (DNA): TGTGCCAGCAGTCAGACAGCTAAAGAGACCCAGTACTTC.